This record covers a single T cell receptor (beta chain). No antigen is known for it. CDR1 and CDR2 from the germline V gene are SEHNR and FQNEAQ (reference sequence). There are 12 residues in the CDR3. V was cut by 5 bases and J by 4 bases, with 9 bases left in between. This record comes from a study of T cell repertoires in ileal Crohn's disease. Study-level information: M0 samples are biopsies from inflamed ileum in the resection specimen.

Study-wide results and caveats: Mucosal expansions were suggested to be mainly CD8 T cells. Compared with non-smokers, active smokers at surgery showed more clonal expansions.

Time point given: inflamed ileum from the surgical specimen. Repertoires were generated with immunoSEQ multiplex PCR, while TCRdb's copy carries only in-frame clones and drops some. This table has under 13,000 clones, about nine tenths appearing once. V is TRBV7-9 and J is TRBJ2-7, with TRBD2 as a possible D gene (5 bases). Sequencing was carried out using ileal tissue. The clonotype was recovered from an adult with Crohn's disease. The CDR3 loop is CASSPTGYEQYF. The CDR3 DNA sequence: TGTGCCAGCAGCCCGACGGGGTACGAGCAGTACTTC. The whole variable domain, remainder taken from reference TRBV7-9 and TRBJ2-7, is DTGVSQNPRHKITKRGQNVTFRCDPISEHNRLYWYRQTLGQGPEFLTYFQNEAQLEKSRLLSDRFSAERPKGSFSTLEIQRTEQGDSAMYLCASSPTGYEQYFGPGTRLTVT.